This TCR beta chain was captured in a study of control samples from healthy donors and cancer patients. This CDR3 has 15 amino acids. V was clipped by 0 bases and J by 4 bases, with 12 bases between them. Germline CDR1 SGHDN, CDR2 FVKESK. Assay: immunoSEQ multiplex PCR; the TCRdb copy retains only in-frame clones and omits some. The profile shows some 160,000 clones, about 90% of them singletons. This sequence originates from a woman aged 25-40 years in good health. Material for sequencing was blood. V and J are TRBV14 and TRBJ1-1, with D perhaps TRBD1 (6 bases). The DNA of the CDR3 is TGTGCCAGCAGCCAAGAGAACAGGGCTGCCACTGAAGCTTTCTTT. Translating it yields CASSQENRAATEAFF.